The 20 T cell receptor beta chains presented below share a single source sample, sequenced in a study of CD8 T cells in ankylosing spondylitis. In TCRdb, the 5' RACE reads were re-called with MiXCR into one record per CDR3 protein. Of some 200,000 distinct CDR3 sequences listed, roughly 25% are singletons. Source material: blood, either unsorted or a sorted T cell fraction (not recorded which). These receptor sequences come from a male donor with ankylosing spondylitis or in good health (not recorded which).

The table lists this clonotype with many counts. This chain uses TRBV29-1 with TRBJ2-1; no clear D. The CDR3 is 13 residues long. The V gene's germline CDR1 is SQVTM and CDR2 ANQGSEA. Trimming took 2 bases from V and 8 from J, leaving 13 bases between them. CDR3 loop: CSVERSLVDEQFF. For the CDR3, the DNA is TGCAGCGTTGAACGGAGCTTGGTCGATGAGCAGTTCTTC.

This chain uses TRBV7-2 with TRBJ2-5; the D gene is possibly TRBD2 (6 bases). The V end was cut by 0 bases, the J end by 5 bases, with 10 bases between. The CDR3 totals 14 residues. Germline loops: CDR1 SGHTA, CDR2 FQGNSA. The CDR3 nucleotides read TGTGCCAGCAGCTTAGCGGAGGGTAGGGAGACCCAGTACTTC. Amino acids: CASSLAEGRETQYF.

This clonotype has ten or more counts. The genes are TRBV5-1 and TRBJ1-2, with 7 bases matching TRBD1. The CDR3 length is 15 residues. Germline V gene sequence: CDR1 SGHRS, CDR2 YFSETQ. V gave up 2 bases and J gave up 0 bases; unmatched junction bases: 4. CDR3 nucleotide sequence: TGCGCCAGCAGCTTCGGGACAGCTACTAACTATGGCTACACCTTC. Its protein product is CASSFGTATNYGYTF.

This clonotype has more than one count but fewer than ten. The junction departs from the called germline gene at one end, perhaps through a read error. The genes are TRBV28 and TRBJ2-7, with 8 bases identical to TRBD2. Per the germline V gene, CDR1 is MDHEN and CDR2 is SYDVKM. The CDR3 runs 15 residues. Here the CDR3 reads CASSFPAGDSNEQYF. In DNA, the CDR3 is TGTGCCAGCAGTTTCCCAGCGGGAGACTCCAACGAGCAGTACTTC.

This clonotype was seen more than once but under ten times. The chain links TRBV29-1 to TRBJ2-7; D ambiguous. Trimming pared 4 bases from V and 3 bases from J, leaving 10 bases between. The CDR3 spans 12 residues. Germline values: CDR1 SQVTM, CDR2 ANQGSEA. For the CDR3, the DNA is TGCAGCGTTGGTAACAAGTACTACGAGCAGTACTTC. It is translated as CSVGNKYYEQYF.

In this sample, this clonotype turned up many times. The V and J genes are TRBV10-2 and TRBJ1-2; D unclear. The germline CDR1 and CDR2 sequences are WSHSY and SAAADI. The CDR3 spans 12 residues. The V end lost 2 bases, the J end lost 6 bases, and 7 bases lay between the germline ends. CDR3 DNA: TGCGCCAGCAGTGAGGCCCTTGATGGCTACACCTTC. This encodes CASSEALDGYTF.

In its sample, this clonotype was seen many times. This CDR3 is CASRESYRDIYNEQFF. In DNA form, the CDR3 reads TGTGCCAGCAGGGAGTCTTACAGGGATATATACAATGAGCAGTTCTTC. The V gene is TRBV12-3 or TRBV12-4, the J gene TRBJ2-1; maybe TRBD1 (6 bases). The V end lost 6 bases, the J end lost 4 bases, and 19 bases lay between the germline ends. The CDR3 length is 16 residues.

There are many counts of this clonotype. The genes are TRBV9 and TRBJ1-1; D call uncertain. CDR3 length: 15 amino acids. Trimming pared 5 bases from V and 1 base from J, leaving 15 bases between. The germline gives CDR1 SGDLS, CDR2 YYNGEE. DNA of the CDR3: TGTGCCAGCAGTCGACTGATATCTTCGAACACTGAAGCTTTCTTT. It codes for CASSRLISSNTEAFF.

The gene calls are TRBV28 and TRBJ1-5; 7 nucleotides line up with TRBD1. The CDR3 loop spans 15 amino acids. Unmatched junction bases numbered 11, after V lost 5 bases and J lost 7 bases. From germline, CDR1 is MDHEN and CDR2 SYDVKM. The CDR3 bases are TGTGCCAGCAGTCCACCGACAGGGTTAAGGCAGCCCCAGCATTTT. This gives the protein CASSPPTGLRQPQHF.

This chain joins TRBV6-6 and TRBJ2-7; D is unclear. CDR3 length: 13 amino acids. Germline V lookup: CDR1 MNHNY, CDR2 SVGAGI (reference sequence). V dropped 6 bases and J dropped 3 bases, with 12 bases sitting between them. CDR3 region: CASSQWNYYEQYF. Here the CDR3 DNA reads TGTGCCAGCAGCCAGTGGAATTACTACGAGCAGTACTTC.

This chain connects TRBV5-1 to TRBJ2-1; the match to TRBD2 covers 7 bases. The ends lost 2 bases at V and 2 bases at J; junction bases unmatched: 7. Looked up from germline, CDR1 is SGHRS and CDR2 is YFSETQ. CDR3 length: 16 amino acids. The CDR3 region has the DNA TGCGCCAGCAGCTTTGGCGGGAGCCCCACCTACAATGAGCAGTTCTTC. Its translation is CASSFGGSPTYNEQFF.

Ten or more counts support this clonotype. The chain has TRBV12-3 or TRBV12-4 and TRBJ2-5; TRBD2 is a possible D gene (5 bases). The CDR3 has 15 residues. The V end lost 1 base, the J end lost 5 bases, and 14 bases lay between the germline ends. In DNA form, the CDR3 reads TGTGCCAGCAGTTTAGGGCTAGCTGAAATGGAGACCCAGTACTTC. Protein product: CASSLGLAEMETQYF.

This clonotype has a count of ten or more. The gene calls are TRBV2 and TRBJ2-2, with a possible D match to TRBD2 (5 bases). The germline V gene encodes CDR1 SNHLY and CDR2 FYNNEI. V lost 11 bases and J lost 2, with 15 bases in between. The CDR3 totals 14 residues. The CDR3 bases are TGTGCCGTAACGTCGGGGAAAAACACCGGGGAGCTGTTTTTT. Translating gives CAVTSGKNTGELFF.

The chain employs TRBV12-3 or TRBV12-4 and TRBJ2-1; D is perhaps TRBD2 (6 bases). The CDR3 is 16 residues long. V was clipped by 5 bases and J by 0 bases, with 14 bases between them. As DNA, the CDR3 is TGTGCCAGCAGTCCGGGAGTGCAGAGCTCCTACAATGAGCAGTTCTTC. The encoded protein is CASSPGVQSSYNEQFF.

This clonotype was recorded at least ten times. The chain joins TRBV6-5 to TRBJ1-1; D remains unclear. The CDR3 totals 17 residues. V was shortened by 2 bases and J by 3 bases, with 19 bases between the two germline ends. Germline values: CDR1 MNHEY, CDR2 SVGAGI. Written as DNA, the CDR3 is TGTGCCAGCAGTTACCGCCGATCCGGTCGATCAGACACTGAAGCTTTCTTT. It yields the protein CASSYRRSGRSDTEAFF.

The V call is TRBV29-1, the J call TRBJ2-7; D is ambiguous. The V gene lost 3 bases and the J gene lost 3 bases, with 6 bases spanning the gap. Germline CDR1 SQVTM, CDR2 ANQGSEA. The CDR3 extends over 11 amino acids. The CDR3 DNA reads TGCAGCGTTGAGGGCAACTACGAGCAGTACTTC. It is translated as CSVEGNYEQYF.

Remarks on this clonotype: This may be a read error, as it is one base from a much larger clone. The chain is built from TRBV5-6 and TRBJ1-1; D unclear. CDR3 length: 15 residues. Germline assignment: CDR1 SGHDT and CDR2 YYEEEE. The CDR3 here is CASSWRSPHPAESFF. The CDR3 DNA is TGTGCCAGCAGCTGGCGGTCACCCCATCCCGCTGAATCTTTCTTT. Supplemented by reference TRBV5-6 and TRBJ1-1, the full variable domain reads DAGVTQSPTHLIKTRGQQVTLRCSPKSGHDTVSWYQQALGQGPQFIFQYYEEEERQRGNFPDRFSGHQFPNYSSELNVNALLLGDSALYLCASSWRSPHPAESFFGQGTRLTVV.

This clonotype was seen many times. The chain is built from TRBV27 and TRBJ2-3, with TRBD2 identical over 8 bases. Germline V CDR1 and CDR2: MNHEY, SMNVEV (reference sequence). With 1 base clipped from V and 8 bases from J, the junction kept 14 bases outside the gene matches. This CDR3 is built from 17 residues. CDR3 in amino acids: CASSLWARRWREATQYF. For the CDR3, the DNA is TGTGCCAGCAGTTTATGGGCCCGGCGGTGGCGGGAGGCTACGCAGTATTTT.

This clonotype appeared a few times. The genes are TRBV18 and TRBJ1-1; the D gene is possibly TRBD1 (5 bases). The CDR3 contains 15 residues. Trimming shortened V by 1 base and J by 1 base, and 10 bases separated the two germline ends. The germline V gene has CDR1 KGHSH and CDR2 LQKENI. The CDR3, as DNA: TGTGCCAGCTCACCACTTCCGGGGCAGAACACTGAAGCTTTCTTT. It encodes CASSPLPGQNTEAFF. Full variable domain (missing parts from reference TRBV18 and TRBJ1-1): NAGVMQNPRHLVRRRGQEARLRCSPMKGHSHVYWYRQLPEEGLKFMVYLQKENIIDESGMPKERFSAEFPKEGPSILRIQQVVRGDSAAYFCASSPLPGQNTEAFFGQGTRLTVV.

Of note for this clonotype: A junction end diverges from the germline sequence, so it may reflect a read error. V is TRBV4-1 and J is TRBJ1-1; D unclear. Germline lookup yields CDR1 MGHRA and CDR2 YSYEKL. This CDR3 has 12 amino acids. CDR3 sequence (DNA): TGTGCCAGCAGCTTTGGGGTCCTAGAAGCTTTCTTT. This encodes CASSFGVLEAFF.